The 9 T cell receptor beta chains given below trace back to one sample, sequenced in a study of cytomegalovirus exposure and HLA in healthy donors. The PCR employed 60 Vbeta primers together with 13 Jbeta primers. TCRdb keeps only in-frame clones here, not all; method: immunoSEQ multiplex PCR. The sample contains under 150,000 clones, 78% of which appear only once. Material for sequencing was PBMCs. All receptors derive from a woman aged 40 to 50 in good health and CMV-seropositive.

This sequence joins TRBV5-1 and TRBJ2-3, with TRBD2 matching over 9 bases. The CDR3 is 16 amino acids. Germline CDR1 and CDR2: SGHRS and YFSETQ. The V segment lost 3 bases and the J segment 3 bases; nucleotides outside the gene matches: 8. DNA of the CDR3: TGCGCCAGCAGCTCACCTAGCGGGGCAGGGACAGATACGCAGTATTTT. It codes for CASSSPSGAGTDTQYF.

This clone came up once. V is TRBV19 and J is TRBJ2-7; 9 nucleotides agree with TRBD2. This CDR3 comprises 14 residues. V lost 6 bases, J lost 0 bases, and 3 bases stayed unmatched. Germline loops: CDR1 LNHDA, CDR2 SQIVND (reference sequence). CDR3: CASSLAGFSYEQYF. The CDR3 coding sequence is TGTGCCAGTAGCCTAGCGGGATTCTCCTACGAGCAGTACTTC. The full variable domain, in which reference TRBV19 and TRBJ2-7 provide the parts outside the CDR3, is DGGITQSPKYLFRKEGQNVTLSCEQNLNHDAMYWYRQDPGQGLRLIYYSQIVNDFQKGDIAEGYSVSREKKESFPLTVTSAQKNPTAFYLCASSLAGFSYEQYFGPGTRLTVT.

With regard to this clone: This sample includes further DNA sequences coding for the same CDR3. This rearrangement joins TRBV2 to TRBJ2-7, with 8 bases lining up with TRBD1. Germline V gene data show CDR1 as SNHLY and CDR2 as FYNNEI. The CDR3 has 14 amino acids. The ends lost 2 bases at V and 4 bases at J; junction bases unmatched: 4. This CDR3 is CASSEQGAGYEQYF. CDR3 sequence (DNA): TGTGCCAGCAGTGAACAGGGGGCCGGATACGAGCAGTACTTC.

This clone appeared a single time. The J gene is TRBJ2-1, the V gene TRBV11-2, with 9 bases matching TRBD2. V dropped 0 bases and J dropped 16; count of bases not matched to a gene: 7. The CDR3 runs 13 residues. CDR1 and CDR2 from the germline V gene are SGHAT and FQNNGV. The CDR3 nucleotides read TGTGCCAGCAGCTTAGATGAGGGACTAGCTCTATTCTTC. Its protein is CASSLDEGLALFF.

This chain links TRBV28 with TRBJ2-7, with 11 nucleotides matching TRBD2. After removal of 5 bases from V and 5 bases from J, the junction contained 20 bases not matched to a gene. Germline assignment: CDR1 MDHEN and CDR2 SYDVKM. This CDR3 has 19 amino acids. The CDR3 DNA reads as TGTGCCAGCAGTCCCATAGGGGGCCGGGGACTAGCGGTCCGGAACGAGCAGTACTTC. It translates to CASSPIGGRGLAVRNEQYF.

The table lists this clone with a count of one. This sequence joins TRBV2 and TRBJ2-1, with 8 bases identical to TRBD1. This CDR3 is built from 16 residues. Trimming cost V 3 bases and J 5 bases; bases outside gene matches: 9. CDR1 and CDR2 (germline): SNHLY, FYNNEI. CDR3 sequence (DNA): TGTGCCAGCAGTGACAGGGGGCTGGTAGCGAACAATGAGCAGTTCTTC. It specifies CASSDRGLVANNEQFF.

This sequence joins TRBV29-1 and TRBJ1-1; tentative D call: TRBD1 (5 bases). Germline V gene lookup returns CDR1 SQVTM and CDR2 ANQGSEA. The CDR3 is 11 residues long. In DNA form, the CDR3 reads TGCAGGGCGGGGCAGAACACTGAAGCTTTCTTT. It yields the protein CRAGQNTEAFF.

In DNA, the CDR3 is TGTGCCACCAGCAGAGATATCGGGGTGGGCGAGCAGTACTTC. It translates to CATSRDIGVGEQYF. The chain joins TRBV15 to TRBJ2-7; D possibly corresponds to TRBD2 (5 bases). V was pared by 0 bases and J by 6 bases, with 12 bases between. The CDR3 loop spans 14 amino acids. Germline CDR1 and CDR2: LNHNV and YYDKDF (reference sequence).

This clone has more than one count but fewer than ten. This chain connects TRBV21-1 to TRBJ2-7; the D call TRBD2 from the table was never checked on the DNA. TRBV21-1 is a listed pseudogene. CDR3 size: 17 residues. CDR3 sequence: CASSNNQGVGGAYEQYF. The CDR3 DNA reads as TGTGCCAGCAGCAATAATCAGGGAGTAGGGGGGGCCTACGAGCAGTACTTC.